The 14 T cell receptor beta chains in this list originate from one sample, sequenced in a study of T cells in localized non-small cell lung cancer (dated by TCRdb to 2019 to 2021). Preparation of the library involved the immunoSEQ multiplex PCR assay. Imported from immuneACCESS, the table was reduced by TCRdb to in-frame sequences with V and J called. These copies leave out some clones; in studies compared against another copy, an unresolved V gene accounts for under half, and the cause of the remainder is not known. The sample profile shows tens of thousands of clones; around 81% of them were found once. 17% of the sample is in the top ten clones. Here the sequenced sample was peripheral blood mononuclear cells, taken before any cancer treatment. The receptors derive from a man aged 40-75 years with stage III lung adenocarcinoma.

This clone has only one observation. The V and J genes are TRBV9 and TRBJ2-1; 7 bases agree with TRBD1. CDR1 and CDR2 from the germline V gene are SGDLS and YYNGEE. The CDR3 contains 15 residues. With V trimmed by 2 bases and J by 6 bases, 8 bases remained unmatched. The DNA for the CDR3 is TGTGCCAGCAGCGTGACCGGGACAGTTCTCAATGAGCAGTTCTTC. Protein: CASSVTGTVLNEQFF.

J is TRBJ2-3 and V is TRBV29-1; 10 positions agree with TRBD2. Germline values: CDR1 SQVTM, CDR2 ANQGSEA. The trim removed 6 bases at V and 5 bases at J, leaving 20 bases unmatched. The CDR3 is made up of 18 amino acids. CDR3 in DNA: TGCAGCGTCCAGGGGCTAGCGGGGGTAGCGTGGGTACGAGATACGCAGTATTTT. Translating it yields CSVQGLAGVAWVRDTQYF.

The chain couples TRBV9 to TRBJ1-2; D is unclear. This CDR3 contains 12 residues. Trimming stripped 4 bases from V and 4 bases from J, with 8 bases between. Germline CDR1 reads SGDLS; CDR2 reads YYNGEE. The CDR3 DNA reads TGTGCCAGCAGCTCCTCCAGCTATGGCTACACCTTC. The encoded protein is CASSSSSYGYTF.

The chain is built from TRBV5-1 and TRBJ2-5; D is possibly TRBD2 (6 bases). Germline V gene lookup returns CDR1 SGHRS and CDR2 YFSETQ. V lost 2 bases, J lost 3 bases, and 8 bases lay in between. The CDR3 is 13 residues long. Written as DNA, the CDR3 is TGCGCCAGCAGCTTTTCGGGGGAAGAGACCCAGTACTTC. This gives the protein CASSFSGEETQYF.

The chain combines TRBV15 with TRBJ2-7; no clear D gene. Germline CDR1 and CDR2: LNHNV and YYDKDF (reference sequence). V shed 0 bases and J shed 7 bases, with 10 bases lying between them. The CDR3 contains 13 residues. The CDR3 sequence: CATSREWVEEQYF. CDR3 coding DNA: TGTGCCACCAGCAGAGAGTGGGTCGAGGAGCAGTACTTC.

The rearrangement joins TRBV30 to TRBJ1-4, with a possible D match to TRBD1 (6 bases). The germline V and J ends were trimmed by 2 bases and 10 bases, with 8 bases remaining between them. The CDR3 has 11 amino acids. CDR1 is GTSNPN, CDR2 SVGIG, per germline (reference sequence). The CDR3 spells CAWSFRGKLFF. CDR3 bases: TGTGCCTGGAGTTTCAGGGGAAAACTGTTTTTT.

The gene calls are TRBV9 and TRBJ1-1; D gene unclear. The V and J ends lost 0 bases and 0 bases respectively, with 9 bases between them. CDR1 and CDR2 from the germline V gene are SGDLS and YYNGEE. The CDR3 runs to 15 residues. CDR3 region: CASSVDERVNTEAFF. In nucleotides, the CDR3 is TGTGCCAGCAGCGTAGACGAGAGAGTGAACACTGAAGCTTTCTTT.

The CDR3 reads CAISSGQETQYF. The CDR3 DNA is TGTGCCATCAGTAGCGGCCAAGAGACCCAGTACTTC. The chain joins TRBV10-3 to TRBJ2-5; D perhaps matches TRBD2 (5 bases). Germline-derived CDR1 and CDR2 are ENHRY and SYGVKD. The CDR3 is made up of 12 amino acids. The V end was cut by 5 bases, the J end by 1 base, with 5 bases between.

This clone was found once. The chain recombines TRBV2 with TRBJ2-5; 12 bases are a match to TRBD1. V lost 6 bases and J lost 3; bases outside the gene matches: 5. The CDR3 consists of 15 residues. In germline, CDR1 is SNHLY, CDR2 FYNNEI. The CDR3 DNA reads as TGTGCCAGCAGGAGGGACAGGGGGCAAGAAGAGACCCAGTACTTC. Translated: CASRRDRGQEETQYF.

The chain couples TRBV6-5 to TRBJ2-7; D may correspond to TRBD1 or TRBD2 (5 bases each). The CDR3 extends over 14 amino acids. The V gene lost 3 bases and the J gene lost 3 bases, with 12 bases spanning the gap. Germline-derived CDR1 and CDR2 are MNHEY and SVGAGI. CDR3 protein: CASSYLGDDYEQYF. The CDR3 region has the DNA TGTGCCAGCAGTTATTTAGGGGACGACTACGAGCAGTACTTC.

The rearrangement links TRBV7-2 to TRBJ1-3; 7 bases agree with TRBD1. The CDR3 is 13 residues long. V gave up 2 bases and J gave up 8 bases; unmatched junction bases: 3. Germline V lookup: CDR1 SGHTA, CDR2 FQGNSA. CDR3 amino acids: CASSLNQGDTIYF. The CDR3, as DNA: TGTGCCAGCAGCTTAAACCAGGGGGACACCATATATTTT.

This chain joins TRBV14 and TRBJ2-1; 11 bases map to TRBD2. This CDR3 has 14 residues. After removal of 0 bases from V and 9 bases from J, the junction contained 1 base not matched to a gene. CDR1 and CDR2 from the germline V gene are SGHDN and FVKESK. CDR3 nucleotide sequence: TGTGCCAGCAGCCAAGATAGCGGGGGGGTTGAGCAGTTCTTC. This sequence encodes CASSQDSGGVEQFF.

The rearrangement links TRBV27 to TRBJ2-7, with D maybe TRBD2 (6 bases). Trimming left V 2 bases short and J 0 bases short, with 14 bases between. This CDR3 has 16 residues. Germline CDR1 MNHEY, CDR2 SMNVEV (reference sequence). DNA for the CDR3: TGTGCCAGCAGTTTAAAGGCACTAGCCGGCTCCTACGAGCAGTACTTC. Its translation: CASSLKALAGSYEQYF.

This clone was seen once. The CDR3 reads CATRLLDTQYF. The CDR3 coding sequence is TGTGCCACCAGGTTATTAGATACGCAGTATTTT. This chain links TRBV25-1 with TRBJ2-3; D is uncertain. V was cut by 10 bases and J by 5 bases, with 10 bases left in between. The CDR3 is made up of 11 amino acids. The germline V gene has CDR1 MGHDK and CDR2 SYGVNS.